Listed below are T cell receptor beta chains from one sample, sequenced in a study of patients with pleural tuberculosis. TCRdb passed the reads through MiXCR, listing each CDR3 protein once. Altogether approximately 53,000 distinct CDR3 sequences are present, 7.3% being singletons, with the ten largest covering roughly 17%. The receptors originated from a human donor with pleural tuberculosis. Each CDR3 is given with its conserved first and last residue. Size is stated for part of the rows, as once, few or many counts, or as a class when the clone is expanded.

clone_size: many
v_call: TRBV11-1
j_call: TRBJ1-2
cdr3_aa: CASGIRIGGYTF

clone_size: many
v_call: TRBV6-1
j_call: TRBJ2-3
cdr3_aa: CASTVWVGDTQYF

clone_size: -
v_call: TRBV4-2
j_call: TRBJ2-7
cdr3_aa: CASSQVRSGTPTYEQYF

clone_size: many
v_call: TRBV11-2
j_call: TRBJ2-3
cdr3_aa: CASSSGSPDTQYF

clone_size: many
v_call: TRBV7-8
j_call: TRBJ1-2
cdr3_aa: CASSLQGRDYGYTF

clone_size: many
v_call: TRBV4-1
j_call: TRBJ2-1
cdr3_aa: CASSQDPRTGGYNEQFF

clone_size: -
v_call: TRBV11-1
j_call: TRBJ2-3
cdr3_aa: CASSLGLSAGGRIDTQYF

clone_size: many
v_call: TRBV28
j_call: TRBJ1-3
cdr3_aa: CASSTPDGRNTIYF

clone_size: many
v_call: TRBV4-2
j_call: TRBJ2-3
cdr3_aa: CASSQTGGTSTDTQYF

clone_size: many
v_call: TRBV7-1
j_call: TRBJ1-1
cdr3_aa: CASSSGQGGVLPEAFF

clone_size: few
v_call: TRBV28
j_call: TRBJ2-6
cdr3_aa: CASSSQGAGANVLTF

clone_size: many
v_call: TRBV5-4
j_call: TRBJ2-5
cdr3_aa: CASSLESGQETQYF

clone_size: -
v_call: TRBV20-1
j_call: TRBJ2-1
cdr3_aa: CSAPRSGSSDEQFF

clone_size: many
v_call: TRBV20-1
j_call: TRBJ2-5
cdr3_aa: CSAAGTETQYF

clone_size: many
v_call: TRBV5-1
j_call: TRBJ1-4
cdr3_aa: CASSTQGERNEKLFF

clone_size: -
v_call: TRBV30
j_call: TRBJ1-3
cdr3_aa: CAWSVTRSSGNTIYF

clone_size: few
v_call: TRBV5-1
j_call: TRBJ2-1
cdr3_aa: CASSLEDSAIEQFF

clone_size: many
v_call: TRBV12-3/TRBV12-4
j_call: TRBJ2-2
cdr3_aa: CASSPTGGNTGELFF

clone_size: many
v_call: TRBV20-1
j_call: TRBJ2-3
cdr3_aa: CSAPQGATTDTQYF

clone_size: -
v_call: TRBV6-2/TRBV6-3
j_call: TRBJ2-1
cdr3_aa: CASDREWGNEQFF